This T cell receptor beta chain comes out of a study of blood T cell repertoires in COVID-19. Study overall: In each case, the material was cDNA or gDNA derived from T cells, B-cell-depleted T cells, or PBMCs.

The table came from immunoSEQ multiplex PCR; TCRdb's copy has only in-frame clones and leaves some out. Found here are about 83,000 clones, 85% to 90% of them singletons; the top ten hold 8%. The germline gives CDR1 LNHDA, CDR2 SQIVND (reference sequence). Losses at the gene ends were 7 bases for V and 2 bases for J; bases not matched to a gene: 10. This CDR3 spans 16 amino acids. This chain joins TRBV19 and TRBJ1-5; 8 bases align to TRBD1. This clonotype was sampled from an elderly man with active or convalescent COVID-19. Specimen: peripheral blood. DNA of the CDR3: TGTGCCAGTACGGAGACAGGGGTGAGTGGCAATCAGCCCCAGCATTTT. Translated, it gives CASTETGVSGNQPQHF.